These T cell receptor beta chains were read from a single sample in a study of spatial heterogeneity in lung cancer. TCRdb independently ran MiXCR on the 5' RACE reads; one entry per CDR3 protein. The top ten hold 6.2% of the sample, which has 65,000 to 85,000 distinct CDR3 sequences, approximately 20% seen once. The sample was PBMCs, taken at surgery. All receptors come from a male donor with early-stage non-small cell lung cancer. Both conserved end residues are part of each CDR3.

CASRAGSEDSSLHF | TRBV5-1
CAIYERGITDTQYF | TRBV10-3
CASRAGTGEGDEQFF | TRBV12-3/TRBV12-4
CASSTPTGRFETQYF | TRBV6-2/TRBV6-3
CASSLGLAGGPDTQYF | TRBV7-2
CASSYGQEINQPQHF | TRBV28
CASSLGKDTRSEQFF | TRBV6-5
CASRWDSKTEAFF | TRBV12-3/TRBV12-4
CSAPDSVGTDTQYF | TRBV20-1
CASSRPGSSYEQYF | TRBV27
CASSLLRTRDEQYF | TRBV5-6
CASSILAGEGEQYF | TRBV6-5
CAWRRGDIGEQYF | TRBV30
CASSADSYNEQFF | TRBV12-3/TRBV12-4
CASSYGGYNEQFF | TRBV6-2/TRBV6-3
CASSVAEGNGGELFF | TRBV9
CASRRRGGDETLYF | TRBV5-6
CASSSARGSSSEQFF | TRBV7-2
CASSQEVIHEQYF | TRBV3-1
CASLGTGYPYEQYF | TRBV5-1
CATSDPSGGSSYNEQFF | TRBV24-1
CASSLGQMNTEAFF | TRBV7-2
CSARTGESPLHF | TRBV20-1
CSVWEHLNYEQYF | TRBV29-1
CASSAGTGDSSGYTF | TRBV5-1
CASSSPGGVVDTQYF | TRBV7-6